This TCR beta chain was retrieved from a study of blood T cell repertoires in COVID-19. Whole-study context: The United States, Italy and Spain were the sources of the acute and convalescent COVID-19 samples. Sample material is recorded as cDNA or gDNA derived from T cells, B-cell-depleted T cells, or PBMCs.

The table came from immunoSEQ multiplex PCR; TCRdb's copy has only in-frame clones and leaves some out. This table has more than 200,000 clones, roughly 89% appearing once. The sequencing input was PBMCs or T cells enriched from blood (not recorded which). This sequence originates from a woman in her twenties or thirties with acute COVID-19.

The CDR3 sequence is CASSTDRATEAFF. In nucleotides, the CDR3 is TGTGCCAGCAGCACAGACAGGGCCACTGAAGCTTTCTTT. The chain employs TRBV7-3 and TRBJ1-1, with 7 bases fitting TRBD1. V shed 5 bases and J 4 bases; nucleotides not matched to a gene: 4. This CDR3 has 13 amino acids. The germline CDR1 and CDR2 sequences are SGHTA and FQGTGA. Combining the CDR3 with reference TRBV7-3 and TRBJ1-1 gives the whole variable domain GAGVSQTPSNKVTEKGKYVELRCDPISGHTALYWYRQSLGQGPEFLIYFQGTGAADDSGLPNDRFFAVRPEGSVSTLKIQRTERGDSAVYLCASSTDRATEAFFGQGTRLTVV.